A selection of T cell receptor beta chains follows, all from one sample in a study of cytomegalovirus exposure and HLA in healthy donors. Generated by immunoSEQ multiplex PCR, the TCRdb table keeps only in-frame clones and is missing some. The table has 130,000 to 150,000 clones, about nine tenths seen once. Sequenced input: PBMCs. These receptors were collected from a man aged 18 to 30 in good health and CMV-seropositive. Both conserved end residues are trimmed from each CDR3.

v_call	j_call	cdr3_aa
TRBV5-4	TRBJ1-2	ASSLQGRPAYGYT
TRBV18	TRBJ1-5	ASSPPGNQPQH
TRBV5-1	TRBJ1-3	ASSLDTSKGNTIY
TRBV30	TRBJ2-7	AWSVFGIGLSYEQY
TRBV27	TRBJ1-1	ASRLQGATEAF
TRBV29-1	TRBJ2-6	SVEEFPGRGTGANVLT
TRBV19	TRBJ1-3	ASSLTGAGNTIY
TRBV6-6	TRBJ1-5	ATRTGANQPQH
TRBV7-2	TRBJ1-5	ASSSQGNSNQPQH
TRBV4-1	TRBJ2-5	ASSPGLAGYLQETQY
TRBV10-1	TRBJ1-6	ASSETGNSPLH
TRBV6-6	TRBJ1-3	ASSYESSGNTIY
TRBV11-2	TRBJ2-2	ASRKTGANTGELF
TRBV6-5	TRBJ2-7	ASSSPGAPSYEQY
TRBV19	TRBJ2-7	ASSPGVAYEQY
TRBV11-2	TRBJ2-1	ASSLPGGKGNEQF
TRBV5-5	TRBJ1-4	ASSLSGGKLF
TRBV7-8	TRBJ1-6	ASSHTGGWRGPRLSPLH
TRBV4-1	TRBJ2-1	ASSQDRGEDNEQF
TRBV2	TRBJ1-6	ASSREMDSPLH
TRBV29-1	TRBJ2-3	SVWTGENTDTQY
TRBV11-2	TRBJ2-5	ASSLGRGSGGLQETQY